What follows are 24 T cell receptor beta chains derived from one specimen sequenced in a study of CD4 T cells in relation to SARS-CoV-2 and coronaviruses. Measured with immunoSEQ multiplex PCR; TCRdb has only the in-frame clones, and not every one. The sample contains tens of thousands of clones, about 87% of which appear only once. Antigens for these TCRs are unknown. Material for sequencing was naive CD4+ T cells from PBMCs, cultured in vitro. Described subset: naive CD4+ T cells isolated by negative enrichment. These receptors were obtained from an adult with COVID-19.

The chain joins TRBV7-9 to TRBJ2-5; TRBD1 is a possible D gene (5 bases). CDR1 SEHNR and CDR2 FQNEAQ come from the germline V gene (reference sequence). The CDR3 has 12 residues. V was cut by 6 bases and J by 1 base, with 6 bases left in between. This chain's CDR3 is CASRTVQETQYF. In nucleotides, the CDR3 is TGTGCCAGCAGGACAGTCCAAGAGACCCAGTACTTC.

Comments on this clone: The germline gene is not matched at one end of the junction; a read error may be the cause. DNA for the CDR3: TGCGCCAGCAGCTCAGGACTAGCGGGTTTCCCAGATACGCAGTGTTTT. As protein: CASSSGLAGFPDTQCF. The V call is TRBV4-1, the J call TRBJ2-3, with 11 bases fitting TRBD2. The CDR3 loop spans 16 amino acids. Germline V gene data show CDR1 as MGHRA and CDR2 as YSYEKL.

The genes are TRBV28 and TRBJ2-3, with D maybe TRBD2 (6 bases). Trimming stripped 6 bases from V and 2 bases from J, with 12 bases between. Germline V gene lookup returns CDR1 MDHEN and CDR2 SYDVKM. The CDR3 is made up of 14 amino acids. Written as DNA, the CDR3 is TGTGCCAGCAGCCCCTCGGACTACACAGATACGCAGTATTTT. Residues: CASSPSDYTDTQYF.

The chain employs TRBV19 and TRBJ2-1, with 15 bases matching TRBD2. CDR3 length: 17 residues. V dropped 3 bases and J dropped 8; count of bases not matched to a gene: 8. Germline V gene data show CDR1 as LNHDA and CDR2 as SQIVND (reference sequence). The CDR3 sequence is CASSIQGTSGRLDEQFF. The DNA for the CDR3 is TGTGCCAGTAGTATCCAGGGGACTAGCGGGAGGCTGGATGAGCAGTTCTTC.

The J gene is TRBJ2-3, the V gene TRBV28, with D tentatively TRBD1 or TRBD2 (7 bases each). CDR3 length: 16 residues. With 5 bases removed from V and 6 bases from J, the gap between germline ends came to 21 bases. The germline CDR1 and CDR2 sequences are MDHEN and SYDVKM. The DNA for the CDR3 is TGTGCCAGCAGTGCCCCAGGGGGGGCGCGGCGGGATACGCAGTATTTT. Residues: CASSAPGGARRDTQYF. Supplemented by reference TRBV28 and TRBJ2-3, the full variable domain reads DVKVTQSSRYLVKRTGEKVFLECVQDMDHENMFWYRQDPGLGLRLIYFSYDVKMKEKGDIPEGYSVSREKKERFSLILESASTNQTSMYLCASSAPGGARRDTQYFGPGTRLTVL.

The chain employs TRBV19 and TRBJ2-3; TRBD2 might be the D (5 bases). Trimming took 1 base from V and 10 from J, leaving 9 bases between them. The CDR3 loop spans 12 amino acids. The V gene's germline CDR1 is LNHDA and CDR2 SQIVND (reference sequence). The CDR3 loop is CASSIVEGPQYF. In nucleotides, the CDR3 is TGTGCCAGTAGTATAGTTGAGGGCCCGCAGTATTTT.

This sequence joins TRBV20-1 and TRBJ2-1; D uncertain. Trimming took off 6 bases at V and 5 bases at J, with 8 bases between the two ends. The germline V gene encodes CDR1 DFQATT and CDR2 SNEGSKA (reference sequence). CDR3 length: 11 amino acids. The CDR3 sequence is CSARTNNEQFF. As DNA, the CDR3 is TGCAGTGCAAGGACGAACAATGAGCAGTTCTTC.

The V call is TRBV6-5, the J call TRBJ1-2; 8 bases fit TRBD1. Losses at the gene ends were 5 bases for V and 8 bases for J; bases not matched to a gene: 4. Germline CDR1 is MNHEY and CDR2 is SVGAGI. This CDR3 has 12 amino acids. CDR3 protein: CASSQTGVGYTF. The DNA for the CDR3 is TGTGCCAGCAGTCAGACAGGGGTAGGCTACACCTTC.

This rearrangement joins TRBV28 to TRBJ1-6; TRBD1 agrees at 12 bases. V lost 9 bases to trimming and J lost 11 bases; unmatched junction nucleotides: 17. The length of the CDR3 is 17 residues. The germline V gene encodes CDR1 MDHEN and CDR2 SYDVKM. The CDR3 coding sequence is TGTGCCAGTACCGGGACAGGGGGCGTCAGCGTATCTCCACCCCTCCACTTT. This sequence encodes CASTGTGGVSVSPPLHF.

This clone has only a few counts. The V call is TRBV19, the J call TRBJ2-7, with D tentatively TRBD1 (5 bases). Germline V gives CDR1 LNHDA, CDR2 SQIVND (reference sequence). The CDR3 has 12 amino acids. V was shortened by 5 bases and J by 4 bases, with 9 bases between the two germline ends. The CDR3 loop is CASSSGKYEQYF. In DNA form, the CDR3 reads TGTGCCAGTAGTTCAGGGAAATACGAGCAGTACTTC.

The chain has TRBV28 and TRBJ2-3; 9 nucleotides line up with TRBD2. CDR1 MDHEN and CDR2 SYDVKM come from the germline V gene. Germline trimming cut 2 bases from V and 3 bases from J; bases unmatched to any gene: 6. This CDR3 comprises 16 residues. The CDR3 loop reads CASSLGSGRGTDTQYF. The CDR3 region has the DNA TGTGCCAGCAGTTTAGGTAGCGGGAGAGGGACAGATACGCAGTATTTT.

The chain uses TRBV3-1 (or the pseudogene TRBV3-2) and TRBJ2-7; possible D gene TRBD2, 5 bases. This CDR3 has 12 amino acids. Germline V gives CDR1 LGHDT, CDR2 YNNKEL (reference sequence). V lost 3 bases, J lost 5 bases, and 8 bases lay in between. In nucleotides, the CDR3 is TGTGCCAGCAGCCAGCTCGGGGACGAGCAGTACTTC. It yields the protein CASSQLGDEQYF.

The sample holds one count of this clone. The chain couples TRBV7-2 to TRBJ1-5, with no clear D. Between the trimmed V and J ends, which lost 5 bases and 7 bases, there was a span of 18 bases. The CDR3 sequence is 15 residues long. Per the germline V gene, CDR1 is SGHTA and CDR2 is FQGNSA. The CDR3 DNA is TGTGCCAGCAGCGCCGGATTTCAGGAGGGCCAGCCCCAGCATTTT. It translates to CASSAGFQEGQPQHF.

The rearrangement joins TRBV7-8 to TRBJ1-6; 9 positions match TRBD1. The CDR3 has 15 amino acids. Germline V lookup: CDR1 SGHVS, CDR2 FQNEAQ. V gave up 5 bases and J gave up 8 bases; unmatched junction bases: 7. The CDR3 loop is CASSPLGTGYSPLHF. In DNA, the CDR3 is TGTGCCAGCAGCCCTCTCGGGACAGGGTATTCACCCCTCCACTTT.

The chain links TRBV28 to TRBJ2-1; no firm D call. Trimming left V 4 bases short and J 1 base short, with 14 bases between. CDR1 is MDHEN and CDR2 is SYDVKM in the germline V gene. This CDR3 has 16 residues. CDR3 DNA: TGTGCCAGCAGTTCGGCGGCTACCGTTTCCTACAATGAGCAGTTCTTC. Translated, it gives CASSSAATVSYNEQFF. The full variable domain, completed using reference TRBV28 and TRBJ2-1, is DVKVTQSSRYLVKRTGEKVFLECVQDMDHENMFWYRQDPGLGLRLIYFSYDVKMKEKGDIPEGYSVSREKKERFSLILESASTNQTSMYLCASSSAATVSYNEQFFGPGTRLTVL.

V usage is TRBV3-1 (or the pseudogene TRBV3-2) and J usage is TRBJ2-3; D gene uncertain. Germline CDR1 reads LGHDT; CDR2 reads YNNKEL (reference sequence). Trimming removed 0 bases from V and 2 bases from J, with 3 bases in between. This CDR3 region has 13 residues. CDR3 region: CASSQDSTDTQYF. CDR3 bases: TGTGCCAGCAGCCAAGACTCCACAGATACGCAGTATTTT.

The rearrangement uses TRBV5-1 and TRBJ2-5; 9 bases match TRBD1. The V gene's germline CDR1 is SGHRS and CDR2 YFSETQ. V shed 4 bases and J 2 bases; nucleotides not matched to a gene: 9. The CDR3 extends over 16 amino acids. CDR3 sequence reads: CASSQTGGGLQETQYF. Here the CDR3 DNA reads TGCGCCAGCAGCCAAACAGGGGGCGGGTTGCAAGAGACCCAGTACTTC.

The chain uses TRBV7-6 and TRBJ2-1; 7 bases match TRBD1. V shed 2 bases, J shed 2 bases, and the junction held 9 bases outside the gene matches. Germline CDR1 is SGHVS and CDR2 is FNYEAQ. The CDR3 contains 17 residues. The CDR3 DNA sequence: TGTGCCAGCAGCTTATTTCTACGGGACAGCACCTACAATGAGCAGTTCTTC. Translated, it gives CASSLFLRDSTYNEQFF.

The J gene is TRBJ2-1, the V gene TRBV5-1; TRBD2 matches at 7 bases. V lost 4 bases, J lost 2 bases, and 15 bases stayed unmatched. Per the germline V gene, CDR1 is SGHRS and CDR2 is YFSETQ. This CDR3 is built from 18 residues. The CDR3 sequence is CASSSLGRGGGTYNEQFF. CDR3 nucleotide sequence: TGCGCCAGCAGCAGCTTAGGCCGCGGGGGAGGCACCTACAATGAGCAGTTCTTC.

This clone has just one count. The rearrangement joins TRBV5-5 to TRBJ2-5; D ambiguous. The V end was cut by 4 bases, the J end by 2 bases, with 15 bases between. This CDR3 contains 15 residues. Germline values: CDR1 SGHKS, CDR2 YYEKEE (reference sequence). The CDR3, as DNA: TGTGCCAGCAGCAATTCGGTTTTAAAACAAGAGACCCAGTACTTC. Translating it yields CASSNSVLKQETQYF.

This chain links TRBV6-5 with TRBJ1-2; possibly TRBD1 for D (6 bases). This CDR3 is 16 amino acids long. Germline assignment: CDR1 MNHEY and CDR2 SVGAGI. V lost 0 bases and J 4 bases, leaving 15 bases between the germline ends. The CDR3 sequence: CASSYSPGGGRYGYTF. CDR3 nucleotides: TGTGCCAGCAGTTACTCGCCCGGGGGCGGGCGCTATGGCTACACCTTC.

The V gene is TRBV6-5, the J gene TRBJ1-6, with 10 bases fitting TRBD1. Germline values: CDR1 MNHEY, CDR2 SVGAGI. There are 14 residues in the CDR3. V gave up 10 bases and J gave up 10 bases; unmatched junction bases: 10. CDR3 sequence reads: CATFPGTGDSPLHF. The CDR3 nucleotides read TGTGCCACCTTTCCCGGGACAGGGGACTCACCCCTCCACTTT.

The rearrangement joins TRBV2 to TRBJ2-7; 8 nucleotides align to TRBD2. Germline V gives CDR1 SNHLY, CDR2 FYNNEI. The CDR3 totals 14 residues. V shed 4 bases, J shed 3 bases, and the junction held 5 bases outside the gene matches. Here the CDR3 DNA reads TGTGCCAGCAGTGTCGTCGGGGGGGGCTACGAGCAGTACTTC. This translates into CASSVVGGGYEQYF.

This chain connects TRBV29-1 to TRBJ2-3, with TRBD1 as a possible D gene (6 bases). The CDR3 runs to 13 residues. Germline CDR1 reads SQVTM; CDR2 reads ANQGSEA. CDR3: CSATQDRTDTQYF. The CDR3 DNA reads TGCAGTGCAACACAGGACAGAACAGATACGCAGTATTTT.